This TCR beta chain was documented in a study of blood T cells in healthy people across ages (dated by TCRdb to 2015 to 2017). For context, the study as a whole: In model experiments, roughly one uniquely barcoded TCR beta cDNA molecule per two T cells was captured by template switching. To track age-related changes in TCR beta repertoire diversity, the study relied on deep sequencing normalized with unique cDNA molecular identifiers. Donors were grouped into four age groups: young (average about 15 years), middle-aged (39), aged (62) and long-lived (approximately 81). To avoid experimental bias, donors of different ages were distributed randomly across sequencing lanes. For two donors (one aged 18 to 30 and one aged 80 or older), the study analyzed two additional independent replicas of 1 million unique cDNA reads from the same blood draw. What the authors observed across the whole study: The CMV infection status of donors was not known, potentially confounding age-related changes in expanded clonotypes. A strong correlation was found between observed TCR beta diversity and the percentage of naive T cells measured by flow cytometry. Compared with the aged group, more naive CD4+ T cells, fewer expanded clones and increased TCR diversity were shown by the long-lived group, suggesting age selection. Estimates of total diversity from one million sequenced T cells were regarded as lower bounds and underestimates. Since profiling was done on bulk unsorted PBMCs, naive and antigen-experienced compartments could not be conclusively compared. Observed TCR beta diversity per million T cells fell roughly linearly with age, and a significant reduction was already apparent by age about 43.

Preparation of the library involved 5' RACE. The sample was run on an Illumina HiSeq 2500. A second PCR of about 7 to 12 cycles was performed with a sample-barcoded 5' primer and a J-beta primer mix. A unique molecular identifier was introduced onto each TCR beta cDNA molecule by a template-switch 5' adaptor carrying 12 random nucleotides. At least 2.5 million CDR3-containing paired-end reads were obtained from each sample. All of the RNA was converted into first-strand cDNA using the Mint cDNA synthesis kit, with a TRBC-specific oligonucleotide serving as the primer. After uracil-DNA glycosylase treatment, a first 18-cycle PCR used universal primers M1SS and BC2_uni_R on all cDNA. On the authors' methods: Normalization of each sample was performed by random selection of 1 million high-quality reads, each carrying a distinct molecular identifier. Reads with shared molecular identifiers were discarded instead of being binned into consensus sequences. CDR3 identification, clonotype clustering and error correction used MiTCR with a Q25 quality threshold and the strictest error-elimination algorithm. Lower-bound total TCR beta diversity was estimated with a nonparametric unseen species model using Euler transformation. TCRdb applied fastp at Q25 and MiXCR to the public reads, then kept only in-frame beta chains. Rows with one shared CDR3 protein collapse into an entry with the most common genes and DNA. The V and J calls and clone size come from TCRdb's table, not from the authors' own analysis. The sample yields around 1,100,000 distinct CDR3 sequences; 30% to 40% were counted once. The ten largest clones take up 13% of the sample.

The donors were a few dozen Caucasian individuals from Russia, aged about 6 to 100 years, who were systemically healthy. About 9.6 milliliters of peripheral blood were collected from each donor into EDTA-treated Vacutainer tubes. Ficoll-Paque density-gradient centrifugation was used to isolate PBMCs, with at least 7 million per sample. Total RNA, at least 5 micrograms per sample, was extracted from PBMCs with Trizol reagent. The percentages of naive CD45RAhigh/CD27high T cells were determined by flow cytometry on a PBMC aliquot from every donor. Concerning this clonotype itself: What antigen it recognizes has not been identified. Base qualities are not at hand, and no much larger clone is one base apart.

Its CDR3 holds 16 amino acids, cysteine through phenylalanine. CDR3 DNA only is kept here, 48 bases in frame from base 1. The germline V and J ends show losses of 3 bases and 2 bases respectively, and no gene match explains 6 bases of the junction. CDR1 and CDR2 are read off the germline V gene as KGHSH and LQKENI. Sequenced: blood. Here the chain combines TRBV18 and TRBJ1-5; 8 bases in the middle match TRBD1. This clonotype originated in a man aged 18 to 29 in good health. The DNA sequence reads TGTGCCAGCTCACCCACGACAGGGGATGGCAATCAGCCCCAGCATTTT. It codes for CASSPTTGDGNQPQHF.